The 25 T cell receptor beta chains below all came from one sample that was sequenced in a study of shared clonotypes between healthy human individuals. Generated by immunoSEQ multiplex PCR, the TCRdb table keeps only in-frame clones and is missing some. The sample shows some 2.4 million clones, 93% of them seen only once. Sequencing was carried out using naive CD4+ T cells from PBMCs. Subset defined: CD45RA+ positively selected. These receptor sequences come from a man younger than 35 in good health. Some clones in this sample may be carry-over from other donors' samples.

This sequence joins TRBV5-4 and TRBJ1-1, with 8 bases aligning to TRBD1. The CDR3 runs 14 residues. The V gene end was trimmed by 1 base and the J gene end by 7 bases; junction bases not matched to a gene: 6. The germline gives CDR1 SGHNT, CDR2 YYREEE (reference sequence). The CDR3 here is CASSLSGGGIEAFF. CDR3 sequence (DNA): TGTGCCAGCAGCTTGTCAGGGGGCGGGATTGAAGCTTTCTTT.

The V and J genes are TRBV29-1 and TRBJ1-1; 7 bases are shared with TRBD1. V trimming: 0 bases; J trimming: 12 bases; junction bases outside the gene matches: 7. CDR1 is SQVTM and CDR2 is ANQGSEA in the germline V gene. The CDR3 runs 12 residues. The DNA of the CDR3 is TGCAGCGTTGAAGAGGGGGGGACAGCTCCTTTCTTT. Encoded protein: CSVEEGGTAPFF.

This clone turned up a few times. This sequence joins TRBV27 and TRBJ1-5, with unresolved D. Per the germline V gene, CDR1 is MNHEY and CDR2 is SMNVEV (reference sequence). Trimming shortened V by 1 base and J by 5 bases, and 12 bases separated the two germline ends. The CDR3 consists of 15 residues. CDR3 sequence reads: CASSLLTGRDQPQHF. CDR3 coding DNA: TGTGCCAGCAGTTTATTAACGGGTAGGGATCAGCCCCAGCATTTT.

The sample holds one count of this clone. The V call is TRBV7-3, the J call TRBJ2-3; the D is unclear. V lost 5 bases, J lost 6 bases, and 12 bases lay in between. Looked up from germline, CDR1 is SGHTA and CDR2 is FQGTGA. The CDR3 has 13 residues. DNA of the CDR3: TGTGCCAGCAGCCTCGGCCCTGCGGATACGCAGTATTTT. Translated: CASSLGPADTQYF.

V is TRBV19 and J is TRBJ2-1, with D perhaps TRBD2 (5 bases). Deletions cut 5 bases from V and 6 bases from J, with 11 bases between. Per germline, CDR1 LNHDA and CDR2 SQIVND (reference sequence). The CDR3 contains 13 residues. The CDR3 region is CASSPRGFNEQFF. In nucleotides, the CDR3 is TGTGCCAGTAGTCCCCGGGGTTTCAATGAGCAGTTCTTC.

CDR3 nucleotide sequence: TGCAGCGGATCCGGGACTAGCGGCCAAGAGACCCAGTACTTC. Translating gives CSGSGTSGQETQYF. The chain carries TRBV29-1 and TRBJ2-5; 11 positions agree with TRBD2. The V gene end was trimmed by 7 bases and the J gene end by 1 base; junction bases not matched to a gene: 5. The CDR3 length is 14 residues. Germline lookup yields CDR1 SQVTM and CDR2 ANQGSEA.

This clone was recorded a few times. Other nucleotide sequences from this sample produce the same CDR3. The V call is TRBV10-3, the J call TRBJ2-7, with 7 bases matching TRBD1. Germline CDR1 and CDR2: ENHRY and SYGVKD. CDR3 length: 13 amino acids. V lost 4 bases and J lost 0; bases outside the gene matches: 0. Written as DNA, the CDR3 is TGTGCCATCAGTGGGACAGGCTCCTACGAGCAGTACTTC. Translated: CAISGTGSYEQYF.

About this clone: This sample also contains other DNA sequences that code for the same CDR3. The chain has TRBV2 and TRBJ2-3; D remains unclear. Trimming pared 4 bases from V and 1 base from J, leaving 6 bases between. CDR3 size: 13 residues. Looked up from germline, CDR1 is SNHLY and CDR2 is FYNNEI. CDR3 sequence (DNA): TGTGCCAGCAGTGGGCAGGGCACAGATACGCAGTATTTT. The encoded protein is CASSGQGTDTQYF. Drawing the rest from reference TRBV2 and TRBJ2-3, the complete variable domain is EPEVTQTPSHQVTQMGQEVILRCVPISNHLYFYWYRQILGQKVEFLVSFYNNEISEKSEIFDDQFSVERPDGSNFTLKIRSTKLEDSAMYFCASSGQGTDTQYFGPGTRLTVL.

This chain joins TRBV28 and TRBJ1-3; TRBD1 aligns across 10 bases. Germline V lookup: CDR1 MDHEN, CDR2 SYDVKM. The V and J ends lost 6 bases and 4 bases, in that order; junction bases with no gene match: 21. This CDR3 is 20 amino acids long. The CDR3 spells CASSGTGVGPEALAGNTIYF. For the CDR3, the DNA is TGTGCCAGCAGCGGGACAGGGGTCGGGCCCGAAGCATTAGCGGGAAACACCATATATTTT.

CDR3 in amino acids: CASRPTRGLNEAFF. CDR3 nucleotides: TGTGCCAGCAGACCCACCAGGGGGCTAAATGAAGCTTTCTTT. V is TRBV2 and J is TRBJ1-1; 8 bases are shared with TRBD1. The trim removed 6 bases at V and 7 bases at J, leaving 10 bases unmatched. Germline V gene data show CDR1 as SNHLY and CDR2 as FYNNEI. The CDR3 length is 14 residues.

The chain links TRBV4-1 to TRBJ2-4; no clear D. V shed 0 bases and J shed 8 bases, with 8 bases lying between them. The CDR3 sequence is 13 residues long. Germline V CDR1 and CDR2: MGHRA, YSYEKL. The CDR3 coding sequence is TGCGCCAGCAGCCAAGATTTGGCCGACATTCAGTACTTC. This sequence encodes CASSQDLADIQYF.

The V call is TRBV5-6, the J call TRBJ1-5; 9 nucleotides agree with TRBD1. This CDR3 comprises 16 residues. Unmatched junction bases numbered 9, after V lost 4 bases and J lost 4 bases. Germline V CDR1 and CDR2: SGHDT, YYEEEE. CDR3 loop: CASSEGTGRWNQPQHF. DNA of the CDR3: TGTGCCAGCAGCGAAGGGACAGGGAGGTGGAATCAGCCCCAGCATTTT. Based on the CDR3 plus reference TRBV5-6 and TRBJ1-5, the full variable domain is DAGVTQSPTHLIKTRGQQVTLRCSPKSGHDTVSWYQQALGQGPQFIFQYYEEEERQRGNFPDRFSGHQFPNYSSELNVNALLLGDSALYLCASSEGTGRWNQPQHFGDGTRLSIL.

This clone came up a few times. V is TRBV29-1 and J is TRBJ1-4, with D perhaps TRBD1 (5 bases). CDR3 length: 12 amino acids. CDR1 and CDR2 from the germline V gene are SQVTM and ANQGSEA. Between the trimmed V and J ends, which lost 0 bases and 6 bases, there was a span of 5 bases. Written as DNA, the CDR3 is TGCAGCGTTGAAGAGGGGGATGAAAAACTGTTTTTT. Its protein is CSVEEGDEKLFF.

The chain joins TRBV5-1 to TRBJ1-4; D might be TRBD1 (5 bases). CDR3 size: 15 residues. V was cut by 0 bases and J by 2 bases, with 8 bases left in between. Germline values: CDR1 SGHRS, CDR2 YFSETQ. The CDR3 nucleotides are TGCGCCAGCAGCTTGGGAGCAGGGACTAATGAAAAACTGTTTTTT. This gives the protein CASSLGAGTNEKLFF.

The chain is built from TRBV7-9 and TRBJ1-1; D call uncertain. Trimming took 4 bases from V and 9 from J, leaving 18 bases between them. The CDR3 consists of 14 residues. CDR1 SEHNR and CDR2 FQNEAQ come from the germline V gene (reference sequence). The CDR3 sequence: CASSSPRWLDQAFF. The CDR3 DNA sequence: TGTGCCAGCAGCTCCCCTCGATGGCTTGATCAAGCTTTCTTT.

V is TRBV2 and J is TRBJ2-7, with 8 positions matching TRBD2. V gave up 6 bases and J gave up 2 bases; unmatched junction bases: 6. The length of the CDR3 is 14 residues. Germline V gene lookup returns CDR1 SNHLY and CDR2 FYNNEI. CDR3 amino acids: CASSVLAATYEQYF. The DNA of the CDR3 is TGTGCCAGCAGCGTACTAGCGGCAACCTACGAGCAGTACTTC.

The chain recombines TRBV28 with TRBJ2-7, with D maybe TRBD2 (6 bases). CDR3 length: 13 residues. Per germline, CDR1 MDHEN and CDR2 SYDVKM. The ends were cut back, 7 bases at V and 2 bases at J, with 12 bases in the middle. The CDR3 DNA is TGTGCCAGCACCGTGGGGGGAGCCTACGAGCAGTACTTC. The encoded protein is CASTVGGAYEQYF.

This chain joins TRBV6-5 and TRBJ2-7; 10 nucleotides align to TRBD1. Germline lookup yields CDR1 MNHEY and CDR2 SVGAGI. The length of the CDR3 is 15 residues. The V segment lost 5 bases and the J segment 4 bases; nucleotides outside the gene matches: 8. In DNA form, the CDR3 reads TGTGCCAGCAGTACCGGGACAGGGGTTATATACGAGCAGTACTTC. Its protein product is CASSTGTGVIYEQYF.

To note about this clone: At the DNA level, this CDR3 is encoded by other sequences in the same sample as well. The chain links TRBV28 to TRBJ1-2; D gene ambiguous. Per the germline V gene, CDR1 is MDHEN and CDR2 is SYDVKM. Trimming cost V 2 bases and J 5 bases, with 6 bases left between them. CDR3 length equals 12 residues. As DNA, the CDR3 is TGTGCCAGCAGTTTACAGGCGTATGGCTACACCTTC. The encoded protein is CASSLQAYGYTF.

This chain joins TRBV9 and TRBJ2-2; D gene uncertain. Germline V gene lookup returns CDR1 SGDLS and CDR2 YYNGEE. The ends were cut back, 3 bases at V and 2 bases at J, with 11 bases in the middle. CDR3 size: 15 residues. The CDR3 region is CASSGVLFNTGELFF. As DNA, the CDR3 is TGTGCCAGCAGCGGAGTCCTATTCAACACCGGGGAGCTGTTTTTT.

The chain carries TRBV5-1 and TRBJ1-1, with D unresolved. V was cut by 0 bases and J by 1 base, with 10 bases left in between. This CDR3 has 15 residues. Looked up from germline, CDR1 is SGHRS and CDR2 is YFSETQ. CDR3 in amino acids: CASSLAAPGNTEAFF. CDR3 nucleotides: TGCGCCAGCAGCTTGGCTGCCCCTGGGAACACTGAAGCTTTCTTT.

The chain has TRBV30 and TRBJ2-7; TRBD1 matches 8 bases. The germline V gene encodes CDR1 GTSNPN and CDR2 SVGIG (reference sequence). This CDR3 region has 13 residues. The junction had 6 bases not matched to a gene; V was cut back by 3 bases and J by 5 bases. The chain's CDR3 is CAWRAGGLHEQYF. The CDR3 nucleotides read TGTGCCTGGAGGGCAGGGGGCTTGCACGAGCAGTACTTC. Based on the CDR3 plus reference TRBV30 and TRBJ2-7, the full variable domain is SQTIHQWPATLVQPVGSPLSLECTVEGTSNPNLYWYRQAAGRGLQLLFYSVGIGQISSEVPQNLSASRPQDRQFILSSKKLLLSDSGFYLCAWRAGGLHEQYFGPGTRLTVT.

CDR3 bases: TGTGCAGAAGGGCAGGGCTATGGCTACACCTTC. It encodes CAEGQGYGYTF. The chain employs TRBV6-5 and TRBJ1-2; maybe TRBD1 (5 bases). Germline lookup yields CDR1 MNHEY and CDR2 SVGAGI. CDR3 length: 11 residues.

With regard to this clone: The sample holds other DNA sequences that translate to the same CDR3. The chain recombines TRBV18 with TRBJ2-7; D remains ambiguous. Looked up from germline, CDR1 is KGHSH and CDR2 is LQKENI. The V end was cut by 3 bases, the J end by 3 bases, with 6 bases between. The CDR3 consists of 12 residues. The CDR3 reads CASSPLNYEQYF. As DNA, the CDR3 is TGTGCCAGCTCACCCCTCAACTACGAGCAGTACTTC.

The genes are TRBV6-6 and TRBJ1-2, with unresolved D. There are 13 residues in the CDR3. Germline V gives CDR1 MNHNY, CDR2 SVGAGI (reference sequence). V was trimmed by 2 bases and J by 0 bases, leaving 4 bases between them. CDR3 DNA: TGTGCCAGCAGTTACAGGGCTAACTATGGCTACACCTTC. Protein sequence: CASSYRANYGYTF.